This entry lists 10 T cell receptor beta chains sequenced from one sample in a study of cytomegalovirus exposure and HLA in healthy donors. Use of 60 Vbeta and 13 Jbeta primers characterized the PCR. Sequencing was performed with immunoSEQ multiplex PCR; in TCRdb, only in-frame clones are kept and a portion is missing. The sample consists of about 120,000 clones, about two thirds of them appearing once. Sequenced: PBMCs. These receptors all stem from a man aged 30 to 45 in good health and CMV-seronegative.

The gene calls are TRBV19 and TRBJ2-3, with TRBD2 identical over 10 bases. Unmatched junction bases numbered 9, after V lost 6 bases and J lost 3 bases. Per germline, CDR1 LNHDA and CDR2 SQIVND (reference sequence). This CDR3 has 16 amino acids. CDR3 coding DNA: TGTGCCAGTAGATGGACTAGCGGCCAGGGGACAGATACGCAGTATTTT. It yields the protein CASRWTSGQGTDTQYF.

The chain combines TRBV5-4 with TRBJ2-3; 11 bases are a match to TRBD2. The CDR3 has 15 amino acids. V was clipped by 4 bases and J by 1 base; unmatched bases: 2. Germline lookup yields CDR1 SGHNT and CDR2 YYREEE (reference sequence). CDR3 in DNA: TGTGCCAGCAGCAAGACTAGCGGGGGCACAGATACGCAGTATTTT. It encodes CASSKTSGGTDTQYF. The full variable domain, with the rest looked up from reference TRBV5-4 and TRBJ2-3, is ETGVTQSPTHLIKTRGQQVTLRCSSQSGHNTVSWYQQALGQGPQFIFQYYREEENGRGNFPPRFSGLQFPNYSSELNVNALELDDSALYLCASSKTSGGTDTQYFGPGTRLTVL.

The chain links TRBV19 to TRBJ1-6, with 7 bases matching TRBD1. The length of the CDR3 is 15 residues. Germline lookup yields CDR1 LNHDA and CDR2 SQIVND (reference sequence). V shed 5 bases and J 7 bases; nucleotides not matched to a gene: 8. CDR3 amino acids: CASSDRQGWNSPLHF. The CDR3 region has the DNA TGTGCCAGTAGTGACAGACAGGGTTGGAATTCACCCCTCCACTTT.

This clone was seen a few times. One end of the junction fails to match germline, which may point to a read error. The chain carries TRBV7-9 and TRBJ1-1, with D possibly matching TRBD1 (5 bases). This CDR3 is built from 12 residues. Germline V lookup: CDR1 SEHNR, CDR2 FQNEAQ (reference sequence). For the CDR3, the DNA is TGTTCCAGCAGCCGCGTCAGGGATGAAGCTTTCTTT. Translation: CSSSRVRDEAFF.

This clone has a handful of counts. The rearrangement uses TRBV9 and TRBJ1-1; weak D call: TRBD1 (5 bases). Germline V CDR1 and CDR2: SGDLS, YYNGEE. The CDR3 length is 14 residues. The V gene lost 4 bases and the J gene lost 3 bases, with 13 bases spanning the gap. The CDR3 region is CASSRAQADTEAFF. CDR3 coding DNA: TGTGCCAGCAGCAGAGCACAGGCGGACACTGAAGCTTTCTTT.

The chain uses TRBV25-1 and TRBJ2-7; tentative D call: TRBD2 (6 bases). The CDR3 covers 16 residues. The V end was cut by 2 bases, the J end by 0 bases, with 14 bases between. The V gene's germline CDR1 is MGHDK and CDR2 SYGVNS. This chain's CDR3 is CASSEGWRAGSYEQYF. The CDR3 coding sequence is TGTGCCAGCAGTGAAGGGTGGAGGGCGGGCTCCTACGAGCAGTACTTC.

The CDR3 loop reads CASSGNRGRAFF. The CDR3 coding sequence is TGTGCCAGTAGTGGAAACAGGGGGAGGGCTTTCTTT. The rearrangement links TRBV19 to TRBJ1-1; 8 nucleotides agree with TRBD1. Germline loops: CDR1 LNHDA, CDR2 SQIVND (reference sequence). This CDR3 spans 12 amino acids. Germline trimming cut 5 bases from V and 11 bases from J; bases unmatched to any gene: 7.

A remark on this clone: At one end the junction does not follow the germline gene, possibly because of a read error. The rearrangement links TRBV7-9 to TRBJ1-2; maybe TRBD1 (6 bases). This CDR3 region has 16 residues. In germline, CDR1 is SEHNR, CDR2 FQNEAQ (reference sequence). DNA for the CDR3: TGTTCCAGCAGCCGCGCCGGGACAACGTTTAACTATGGCTACACCTTC. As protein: CSSSRAGTTFNYGYTF.

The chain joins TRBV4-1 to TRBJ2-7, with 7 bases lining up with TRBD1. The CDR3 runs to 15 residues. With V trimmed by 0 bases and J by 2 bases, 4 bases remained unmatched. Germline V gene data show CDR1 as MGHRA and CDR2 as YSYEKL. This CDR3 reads CASSQEGGLPYEQYF. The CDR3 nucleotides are TGCGCCAGCAGCCAAGAAGGGGGCTTGCCCTACGAGCAGTACTTC.

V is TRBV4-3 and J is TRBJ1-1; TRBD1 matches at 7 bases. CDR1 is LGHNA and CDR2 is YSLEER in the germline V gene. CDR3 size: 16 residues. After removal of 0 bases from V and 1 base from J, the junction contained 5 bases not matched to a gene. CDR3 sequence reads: CASSQDRGQPNTEAFF. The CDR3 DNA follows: TGCGCCAGCAGCCAAGATCGGGGACAGCCGAACACTGAAGCTTTCTTT.